There are many counts of the clone carrying this T cell receptor beta chain. TCRdb independently ran MiXCR on the reads; one entry per CDR3 protein. The data show roughly 230,000 distinct CDR3 sequences, 29% seen once. CDR1 and CDR2 from the germline V gene are SGHNT and YYREEE (reference sequence). V was clipped by 0 bases and J by 4 bases; unmatched bases: 2. The CDR3 is 14 amino acids. The record originates from a study of kidney transplant recipient with SARS-CoV-2 infection. The input for sequencing was a blood sample, taken at baseline and between days 110 and 120 from a kidney transplant recipient. This chain connects TRBV5-4 to TRBJ1-1; 8 bases agree with TRBD1. This sequence originates from a young adult male patient who had COVID-19 and was a kidney transplant recipient. The graft donor may be the source of some T cells. CDR3 loop: CASSLGDRSTEAFF. The DNA of the CDR3 is TGTGCCAGCAGCTTGGGGGACAGGAGCACTGAAGCTTTCTTT.